The entry that follows covers one TCR beta chain sequence. The PCR made use of 60 Vbeta and 13 Jbeta primers. Only in-frame clones appear in the TCRdb table, and some are missing; sequencing was by immunoSEQ multiplex PCR. The repertoire holds about 98,000 clones, with around 68% as singletons. The data were obtained in a study of cytomegalovirus exposure and HLA in healthy donors. J was trimmed by 5 bases and V by 4 bases; bases with no gene match: 6. CDR3 length equals 15 residues. The germline CDR1 and CDR2 sequences are SEHNR and FQNEAQ (reference sequence). This receptor was identified in a human donor in good health. Sequences were obtained from PBMCs. V is TRBV7-9 and J is TRBJ2-5; 11 nucleotides match TRBD2. The CDR3 region is CASSSGTSGSETQYF. CDR3 bases: TGTGCCAGCAGCTCCGGGACTAGCGGTTCCGAGACCCAGTACTTC.